Detailed here is one T cell receptor (beta chain). Its antigen is unidentified. The sample comes from a study of T cell repertoires in cytomegalovirus infection. Study-level information: Researchers turned to recently identified HLA-C-restricted CMV epitopes as well as well-studied HLA-B-restricted ones. An indication of both CMV infection and matching HLA type came from public TCR beta signatures.

Notes on the study in general: Summed public TCR beta family frequency identified CMV carriers bearing the relevant HLA.

TCRdb passed the reads through MiXCR, listing each CDR3 protein once. The profile shows around 89,000 distinct CDR3 sequences, 25% to 30% of them singletons. Germline loops: CDR1 SNHLY, CDR2 FYNNEI. The trim removed 6 bases at V and 4 bases at J, leaving 3 bases unmatched. The CDR3 is made up of 15 amino acids. V and J are TRBV2 and TRBJ2-1, with TRBD2 matching over 13 bases. The sequences come from CD8+ T cells from cultured PBMCs, collected from culture after CMV antigen stimulation. This sequence originates from a human donor in good health (CMV status not recorded). Some clones in this sample may be carry-over from other donors' samples. The CDR3 spells CASSGGLAGYNEQFF. CDR3 DNA: TGTGCCAGCAGCGGGGGACTAGCGGGGTACAATGAGCAGTTCTTC.